This T cell receptor beta chain was obtained from a study of T cell responses to AZD1222 COVID-19 vaccine. This clone came up once. TCRdb keeps only in-frame clones here, not all; method: immunoSEQ multiplex PCR. The table has some 130,000 clones, roughly 93% seen once. The CDR3 loop spans 15 amino acids. J was trimmed by 7 bases and V by 2 bases; bases with no gene match: 9. The germline CDR1 and CDR2 sequences are GTSNPN and SVGIG (reference sequence). Specimen: peripheral blood, collected 28 days after the second AZD1222 dose. The sequence derives from an adult who received the AZD1222 COVID-19 vaccine. This rearrangement joins TRBV30 to TRBJ1-5, with 9 bases that match TRBD1. The CDR3 DNA reads TGTGCCTGGAGTCCCCGGGACAGGGTCGCGCAGCCCCAGCATTTT. It yields the protein CAWSPRDRVAQPQHF.